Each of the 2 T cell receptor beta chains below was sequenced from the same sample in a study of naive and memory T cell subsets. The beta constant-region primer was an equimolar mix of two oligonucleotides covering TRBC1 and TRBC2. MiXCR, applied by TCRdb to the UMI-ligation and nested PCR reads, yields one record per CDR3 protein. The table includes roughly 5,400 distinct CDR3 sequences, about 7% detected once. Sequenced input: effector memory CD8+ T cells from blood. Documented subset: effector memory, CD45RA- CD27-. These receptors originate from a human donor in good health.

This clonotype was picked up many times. CDR3 amino acids: CATSIAGVFNEQFF. In nucleotides, the CDR3 is TGTGCCACCAGCATAGCGGGAGTCTTTAATGAGCAGTTCTTC. The rearrangement links TRBV15 to TRBJ2-1, with TRBD2 identical over 9 bases. V dropped 4 bases and J dropped 7; count of bases not matched to a gene: 5. CDR1 is LNHNV, CDR2 YYDKDF, per germline (reference sequence). The CDR3 sequence is 14 residues long.

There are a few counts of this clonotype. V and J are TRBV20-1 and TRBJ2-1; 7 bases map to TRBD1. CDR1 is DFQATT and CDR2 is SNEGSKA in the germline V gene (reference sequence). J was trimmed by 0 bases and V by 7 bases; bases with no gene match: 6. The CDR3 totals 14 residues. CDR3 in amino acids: CSGTGESSYNEQFF. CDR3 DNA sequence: TGCAGTGGTACAGGGGAGAGCTCCTACAATGAGCAGTTCTTC.